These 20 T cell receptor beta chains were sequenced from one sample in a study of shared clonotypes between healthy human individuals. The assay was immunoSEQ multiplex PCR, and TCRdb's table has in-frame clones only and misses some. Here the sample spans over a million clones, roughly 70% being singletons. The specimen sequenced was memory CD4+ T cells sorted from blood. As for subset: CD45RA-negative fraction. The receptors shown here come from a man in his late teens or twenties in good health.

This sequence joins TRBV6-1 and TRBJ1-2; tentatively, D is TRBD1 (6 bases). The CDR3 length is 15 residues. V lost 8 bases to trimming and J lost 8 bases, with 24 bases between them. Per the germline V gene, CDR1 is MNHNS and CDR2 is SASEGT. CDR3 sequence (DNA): TGTGCCAGCCGCCGAGAAGGGGGTAGCTATAGGGGCTACACCTTC. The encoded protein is CASRREGGSYRGYTF.

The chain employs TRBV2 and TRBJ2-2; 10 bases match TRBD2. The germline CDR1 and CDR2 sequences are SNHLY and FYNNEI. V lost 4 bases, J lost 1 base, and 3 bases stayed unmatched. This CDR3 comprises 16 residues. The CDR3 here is CASSAASGGNTGELFF. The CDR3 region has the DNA TGTGCCAGCAGTGCGGCTAGCGGGGGGAACACCGGGGAGCTGTTTTTT.

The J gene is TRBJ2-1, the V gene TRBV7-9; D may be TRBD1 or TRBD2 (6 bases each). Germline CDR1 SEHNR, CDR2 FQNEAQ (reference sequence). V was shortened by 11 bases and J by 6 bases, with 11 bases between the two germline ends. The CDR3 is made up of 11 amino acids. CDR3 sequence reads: CAVSGANEQFF. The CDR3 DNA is TGTGCCGTTTCGGGGGCCAATGAGCAGTTCTTC. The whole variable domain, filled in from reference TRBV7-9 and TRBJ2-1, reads DTGVSQNPRHKITKRGQNVTFRCDPISEHNRLYWYRQTLGQGPEFLTYFQNEAQLEKSRLLSDRFSAERPKGSFSTLEIQRTEQGDSAMYLCAVSGANEQFFGPGTRLTVL.

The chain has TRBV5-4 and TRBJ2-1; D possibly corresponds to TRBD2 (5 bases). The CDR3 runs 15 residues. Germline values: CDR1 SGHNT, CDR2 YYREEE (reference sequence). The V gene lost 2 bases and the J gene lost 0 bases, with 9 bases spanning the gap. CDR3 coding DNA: TGTGCCAGCAGCTTCGGCACTAGCTCCTACAATGAGCAGTTCTTC. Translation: CASSFGTSSYNEQFF.

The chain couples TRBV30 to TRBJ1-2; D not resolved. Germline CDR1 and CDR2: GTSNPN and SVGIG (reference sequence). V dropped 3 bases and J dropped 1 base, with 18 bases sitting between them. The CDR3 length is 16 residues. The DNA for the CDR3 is TGTGCCTGGAGAAGCGTGAGGGAACTAATTAACTATGGCTACACCTTC. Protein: CAWRSVRELINYGYTF.

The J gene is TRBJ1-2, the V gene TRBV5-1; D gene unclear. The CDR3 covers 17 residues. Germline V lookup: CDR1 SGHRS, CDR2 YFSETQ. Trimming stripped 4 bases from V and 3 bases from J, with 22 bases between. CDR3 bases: TGCGCCAGCAGCCCGGAGGACGCAGAAACTGCTCACTATGGCTACACCTTC. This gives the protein CASSPEDAETAHYGYTF.

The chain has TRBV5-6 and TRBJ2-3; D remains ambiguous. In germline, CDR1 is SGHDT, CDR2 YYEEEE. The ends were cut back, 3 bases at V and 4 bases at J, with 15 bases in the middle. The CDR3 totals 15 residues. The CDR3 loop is CASSWTQDKADTQYF. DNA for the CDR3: TGTGCCAGCAGCTGGACCCAAGATAAAGCAGATACGCAGTATTTT.

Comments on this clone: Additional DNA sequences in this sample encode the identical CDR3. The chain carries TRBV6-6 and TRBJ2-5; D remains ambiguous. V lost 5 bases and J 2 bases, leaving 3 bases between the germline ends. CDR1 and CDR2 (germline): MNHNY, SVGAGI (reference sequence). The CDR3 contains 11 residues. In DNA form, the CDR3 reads TGTGCCAGCAGTCCGCAAGAGACCCAGTACTTC. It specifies CASSPQETQYF.

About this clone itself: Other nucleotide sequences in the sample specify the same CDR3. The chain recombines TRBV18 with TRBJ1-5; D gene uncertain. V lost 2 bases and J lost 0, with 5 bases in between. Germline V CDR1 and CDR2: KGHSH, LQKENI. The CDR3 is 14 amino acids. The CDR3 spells CASSPGLSNQPQHF. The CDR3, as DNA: TGTGCCAGCTCACCAGGACTTAGCAATCAGCCCCAGCATTTT. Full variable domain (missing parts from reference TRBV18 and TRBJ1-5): NAGVMQNPRHLVRRRGQEARLRCSPMKGHSHVYWYRQLPEEGLKFMVYLQKENIIDESGMPKERFSAEFPKEGPSILRIQQVVRGDSAAYFCASSPGLSNQPQHFGDGTRLSIL.

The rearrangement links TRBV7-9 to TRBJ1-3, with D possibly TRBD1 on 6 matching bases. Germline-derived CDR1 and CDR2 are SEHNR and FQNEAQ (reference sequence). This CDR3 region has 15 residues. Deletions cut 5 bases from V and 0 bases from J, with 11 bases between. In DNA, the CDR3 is TGTGCCAGCAGCCTACAACAGGGCTCTGGAAACACCATATATTTT. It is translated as CASSLQQGSGNTIYF.

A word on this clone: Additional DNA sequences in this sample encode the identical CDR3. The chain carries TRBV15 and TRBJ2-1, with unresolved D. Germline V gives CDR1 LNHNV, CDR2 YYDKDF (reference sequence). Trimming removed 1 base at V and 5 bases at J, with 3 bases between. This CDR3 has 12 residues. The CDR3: CATSRGNNEQFF. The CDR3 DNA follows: TGTGCCACCAGCAGAGGGAACAATGAGCAGTTCTTC.

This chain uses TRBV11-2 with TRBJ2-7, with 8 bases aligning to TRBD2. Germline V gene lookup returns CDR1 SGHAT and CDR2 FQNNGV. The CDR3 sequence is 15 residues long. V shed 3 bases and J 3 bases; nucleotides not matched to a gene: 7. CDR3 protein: CASSFGSGVIYEQYF. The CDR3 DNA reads TGTGCCAGCAGCTTTGGTAGCGGGGTAATCTACGAGCAGTACTTC.

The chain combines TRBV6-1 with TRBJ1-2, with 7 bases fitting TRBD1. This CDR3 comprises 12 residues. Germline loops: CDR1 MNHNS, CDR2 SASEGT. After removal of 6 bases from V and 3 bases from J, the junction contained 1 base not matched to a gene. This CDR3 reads CASRQGDYGYTF. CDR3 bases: TGTGCCAGCAGGCAGGGGGACTATGGCTACACCTTC.

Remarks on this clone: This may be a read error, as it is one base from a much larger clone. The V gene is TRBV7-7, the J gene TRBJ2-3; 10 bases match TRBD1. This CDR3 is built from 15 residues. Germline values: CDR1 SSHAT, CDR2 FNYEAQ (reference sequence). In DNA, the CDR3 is TGTGCTAGCAGCTTGGGACAGGGGAAGGCAGATACGCAGTATTTT. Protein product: CASSLGQGKADTQYF.

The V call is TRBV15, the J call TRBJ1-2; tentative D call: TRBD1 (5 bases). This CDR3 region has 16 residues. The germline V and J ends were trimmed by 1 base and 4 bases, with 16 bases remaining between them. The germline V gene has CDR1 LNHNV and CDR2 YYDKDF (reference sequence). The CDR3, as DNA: TGTGCCACCAGCAGAGGGGCGGGGGATTCGGTCTATGGCTACACCTTC. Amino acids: CATSRGAGDSVYGYTF.

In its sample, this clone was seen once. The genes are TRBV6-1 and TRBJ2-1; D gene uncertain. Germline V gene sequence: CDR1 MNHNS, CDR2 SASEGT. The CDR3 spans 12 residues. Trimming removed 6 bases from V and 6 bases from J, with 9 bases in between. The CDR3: CASRVYVNEQFF. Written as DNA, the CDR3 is TGTGCCAGCAGGGTCTATGTCAATGAGCAGTTCTTC.

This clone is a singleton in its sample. The CDR3 bases are TGCGCCAGCAGCACGGGGTTAGGCTCCTTCTATGGCTACACCTTC. Translation gives CASSTGLGSFYGYTF. The chain links TRBV5-1 to TRBJ1-2; D is uncertain. V shed 4 bases and J shed 4 bases, with 17 bases lying between them. Looked up from germline, CDR1 is SGHRS and CDR2 is YFSETQ. CDR3 length: 15 residues.

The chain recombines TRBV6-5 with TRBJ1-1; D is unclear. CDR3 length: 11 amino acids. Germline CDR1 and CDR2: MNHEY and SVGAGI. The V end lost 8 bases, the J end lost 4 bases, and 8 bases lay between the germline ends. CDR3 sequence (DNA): TGTGCCAGCTGGAGCGGCACTGAAGCTTTCTTT. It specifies CASWSGTEAFF.

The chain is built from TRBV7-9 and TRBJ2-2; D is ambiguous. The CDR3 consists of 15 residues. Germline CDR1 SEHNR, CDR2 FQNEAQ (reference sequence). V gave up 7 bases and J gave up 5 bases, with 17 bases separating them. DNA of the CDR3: TGTGCCAGCACCCTGAGCAATTTGGGTACCGGGGAGCTGTTTTTT. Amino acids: CASTLSNLGTGELFF.

The CDR3: CASSPPTGNQETQYF. In nucleotides, the CDR3 is TGTGCCAGCTCACCCCCGACAGGGAACCAAGAGACCCAGTACTTC. This rearrangement joins TRBV18 to TRBJ2-5; 7 bases line up with TRBD1. This CDR3 spans 15 amino acids. CDR1 is KGHSH, CDR2 LQKENI, per germline. V lost 3 bases, J lost 0 bases, and 4 bases stayed unmatched.